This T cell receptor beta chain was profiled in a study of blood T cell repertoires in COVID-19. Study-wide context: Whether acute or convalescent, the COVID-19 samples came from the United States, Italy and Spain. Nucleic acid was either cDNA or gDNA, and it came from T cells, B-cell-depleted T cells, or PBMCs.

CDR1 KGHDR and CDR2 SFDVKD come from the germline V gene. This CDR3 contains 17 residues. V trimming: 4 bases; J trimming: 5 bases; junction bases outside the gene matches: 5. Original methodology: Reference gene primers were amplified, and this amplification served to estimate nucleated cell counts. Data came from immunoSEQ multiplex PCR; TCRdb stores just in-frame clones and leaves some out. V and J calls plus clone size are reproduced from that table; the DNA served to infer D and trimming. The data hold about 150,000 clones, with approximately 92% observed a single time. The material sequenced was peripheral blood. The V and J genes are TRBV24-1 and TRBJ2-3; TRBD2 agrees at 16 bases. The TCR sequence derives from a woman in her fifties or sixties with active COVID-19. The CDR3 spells CATSEGTSGRVLDTQYF. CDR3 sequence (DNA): TGTGCCACCAGTGAGGGGACTAGCGGGAGGGTTCTAGATACGCAGTATTTT.